What follows are 5 T cell receptor beta chains derived from one specimen sequenced in a study of identical twins. MiXCR, run by TCRdb on the 5' RACE reads, gives a single entry per CDR3 protein. The profile covers 1.5 million to 2 million distinct CDR3 sequences, with under 35% appearing a single time and around 0.3% taken by the ten largest. Input material: cord blood. The receptors shown here come from a newborn girl in good health.

Notes on this clonotype: With a much larger clone just one base away, this may be a read error. J is TRBJ2-7 and V is TRBV10-3, with TRBD2 matching over 9 bases. Germline loops: CDR1 ENHRY, CDR2 SYGVKD. The CDR3 totals 15 residues. Trimming cost V 5 bases and J 2 bases; bases outside gene matches: 7. The CDR3 coding sequence is TGTGCCATCAGTAATAGCGGGAGTGACACCTACGAGCAGTACTTC. Translation gives CAISNSGSDTYEQYF.

V is TRBV7-2 and J is TRBJ2-5, with 11 bases aligning to TRBD2. With V trimmed by 4 bases and J by 11 bases, 12 bases remained unmatched. Germline V CDR1 and CDR2: SGHTA, FQGNSA. This CDR3 region has 15 residues. CDR3 amino acids: CASSSTSGVVNEQYF. The CDR3 DNA sequence: TGTGCCAGCAGCTCGACTAGCGGGGTGGTCAATGAGCAGTACTTC.

Only a few counts were recorded for this clonotype. The rearrangement links TRBV29-1 to TRBJ2-7; 9 bases map to TRBD1. In germline, CDR1 is SQVTM, CDR2 ANQGSEA. This CDR3 is 13 amino acids long. The J segment lost 2 bases and the V segment lost 6 bases, leaving 5 bases of the junction unmatched. This chain's CDR3 is CSVGTGQTYEQYF. CDR3 sequence (DNA): TGCAGCGTCGGGACAGGGCAGACCTACGAGCAGTACTTC.

The V call is TRBV27, the J call TRBJ2-7; D possibly matches TRBD1 or TRBD2 (5 bases each). V gave up 5 bases and J gave up 0 bases, with 14 bases separating them. Germline V gives CDR1 MNHEY, CDR2 SMNVEV (reference sequence). This CDR3 comprises 15 residues. As DNA, the CDR3 is TGTGCCAGCAGTACCCAACGGGGCCTCTCCTACGAGCAGTACTTC. It encodes CASSTQRGLSYEQYF.

The chain has TRBV20-1 and TRBJ2-3; D unclear. Trimming cost V 1 base and J 7 bases, with 9 bases left between them. This CDR3 comprises 12 residues. The germline V gene has CDR1 DFQATT and CDR2 SNEGSKA (reference sequence). CDR3 nucleotide sequence: TGCAGTGCTAGAGGTTACCCATATACGCAGTATTTT. Translated: CSARGYPYTQYF.